This TCR beta chain came from a study of T-cell memory formation after mild COVID-19. General study points: Clones contracting across day 15 to 85 had a balanced CD4/CD8 profile; later expanding clones leaned CD4+. Largely, contracting CD4+ clones fell within CM and EM, and contracting CD8+ clones within EMRA.

TCRdb itself ran the 5' RACE reads through MiXCR, one entry per CDR3 protein. This table has over 95,000 distinct CDR3 sequences, 20% to 25% appearing once. This clonotype was seen only a few times. Its antigen is as yet unknown. The CDR3 is 15 amino acids. J was trimmed by 4 bases and V by 5 bases; bases with no gene match: 8. The source material was PBMCs or a T cell subset sorted from them (not recorded which). The V and J genes are TRBV12-3 or TRBV12-4 and TRBJ1-1, with TRBD1 identical over 9 bases. This receptor was identified in a man between 18 and 29 years old who had mild COVID-19 (a few samples of this study predate the infection). Cell type and time point are not known. CDR3: CASSNRDREATEAFF. The CDR3 DNA reads as TGTGCCAGCAGTAACCGGGACAGGGAGGCCACTGAAGCTTTCTTT.